This T cell receptor (beta chain) was recorded in a study of yellow fever vaccine responses in identical twins (dated by TCRdb to between 2017 and 2018). At the level of the whole study: In the study, vaccine-responding T cell clones were precisely tracked in identical twins.

Paper-wide results and their limitations: According to the authors, the vaccine-induced T cell response in identical twins seemed to be partly convergent and partly specific to each individual.

Notes on this clonotype: This receptor's antigen is unknown. No much larger clone is present one base from it, and per-base qualities are unavailable.

The library was prepared using RT-PCR. Instrument on record: Illumina HiSeq 2500. TCRdb cleaned the public reads at Q25 with fastp, built clones with MiXCR and kept in-frame beta chains. Each CDR3 protein appears once, grouped with its most common genes and DNA. The sample records 4,500 to 7,000 distinct CDR3 sequences, about 69% of which are singletons. About 4% of the sample lies in the top ten. Trimming at the junction amounts to 5 bases on V and 2 bases on J, and the germline ends lie 19 bases apart. Including the terminal cysteine and phenylalanine, the CDR3 comprises 16 residues. The only DNA kept is the CDR3, 48 bases in frame from the first base.

Sequences were derived from T cells from blood (PBMCs), unsorted or a sorted subset (not recorded which), sampled before or after yellow fever vaccination (not recorded which). The TCR was taken from a woman under 30 who received the yellow fever vaccine. Donor details come from another sample of the same person, matched by shared clones. This chain joins TRBV12-3 or TRBV12-4 to TRBJ2-7, with the D gene too uncertain to name. The DNA sequence follows: TGTGCCAGCAGTCCACTGACTCTTGGCGGAACCTACGAGCAGTACTTC. Its product reads: CASSPLTLGGTYEQYF.